This TCR beta chain was observed in a study of breast tumors, draining lymph nodes, adjacent tissues. Regarding the study as a whole: Tumors had less TCR diversity than lymph nodes, more than nontumor tissue. The lymph node origin of tumor T cells was framed as consistent with a hypothesis, not demonstrated.

At least ten counts were recorded for this clonotype. As yet, its antigen is unknown. TCRdb ran MiXCR on the multiplex PCR reads and lists one entry per CDR3 protein. This sample yields 70,000 to 95,000 distinct CDR3 sequences, of which roughly a fifth are seen a single time; 2.4% belongs to the top ten. Breast cancer patients provided tissue from their axillary draining lymph nodes. J was trimmed by 3 bases and V by 3 bases; bases with no gene match: 7. Germline-derived CDR1 and CDR2 are SGDLS and YYNGEE. CDR3 length: 15 amino acids. Sequenced input: axillary lymph node tissue. The V call is TRBV9, the J call TRBJ2-5, with TRBD2 matching over 8 bases. The receptor's source is a female donor with breast cancer. Some clones in this sample may be carry-over from other donors' samples. CDR3 coding DNA: TGTGCCAGCAGCGCGACGCCACTAGCGGAAGAGACCCAGTACTTC. It is translated as CASSATPLAEETQYF. The complete variable domain, with remaining parts taken from reference TRBV9 and TRBJ2-5, reads DSGVTQTPKHLITATGQRVTLRCSPRSGDLSVYWYQQSLDQGLQFLIQYYNGEERAKGNILERFSAQQFPDLHSELNLSSLELGDSALYFCASSATPLAEETQYFGPGTRLLVL.